Listed here are 21 T cell receptor beta chains from one sample, sequenced in a study of radiotherapy plus CTLA-4 blockade in lung cancer. Profiling relied on immunoSEQ multiplex PCR, and the TCRdb table lists in-frame clones only, not all of them. The data contain tens of thousands of clones, about 70% of them singletons. The starting material was peripheral blood, obtained from a patient treated with radiotherapy plus ipilimumab. The receptors derive from a human donor with non-small cell lung cancer who had stable disease on radiotherapy plus ipilimumab.

This clone was observed once. V is TRBV11-3 and J is TRBJ2-5; D unresolved. In germline, CDR1 is SGHNT, CDR2 YENEEA. V was cut by 1 base and J by 2 bases, with 5 bases left in between. The length of the CDR3 is 13 residues. The CDR3 sequence: CASSLVQQETQYF. The CDR3 coding sequence is TGTGCCAGCAGCTTAGTCCAGCAAGAGACCCAGTACTTC.

The DNA of the CDR3 is TGTGCCACCAGCCGGGGGAAGAACACTGAAGCTTTCTTT. As protein: CATSRGKNTEAFF. V usage is TRBV10-3 and J usage is TRBJ1-1; possible D gene TRBD1, 5 bases. V lost 10 bases, J lost 1 base, and 13 bases lay in between. The germline gives CDR1 ENHRY, CDR2 SYGVKD. The CDR3 sequence is 13 residues long.

The gene calls are TRBV11-3 and TRBJ2-3; D is unresolved. The CDR3 runs to 13 residues. Germline V gene sequence: CDR1 SGHNT, CDR2 YENEEA. Trimming left V 4 bases short and J 2 bases short, with 7 bases between. CDR3 DNA: TGTGCCAGCAGCTATGTACTCACAGATACGCAGTATTTT. Its protein is CASSYVLTDTQYF.

The chain joins TRBV5-1 to TRBJ2-3, with TRBD2 identical over 11 bases. The CDR3 sequence is 13 residues long. The V and J ends lost 7 bases and 3 bases, in that order; junction bases with no gene match: 1. Looked up from germline, CDR1 is SGHRS and CDR2 is YFSETQ. Here the CDR3 DNA reads TGCGCCAGCTCTAGCGGGGGGACAGATACGCAGTATTTT. Translating it yields CASSSGGTDTQYF.

V is TRBV6-5 and J is TRBJ1-1; D ambiguous. V was clipped by 7 bases and J by 2 bases, with 11 bases between them. Germline-derived CDR1 and CDR2 are MNHEY and SVGAGI. The CDR3 runs to 13 residues. The CDR3 DNA is TGTGCCAGCACCGATTACTTCAACACTGAAGCTTTCTTT. This sequence encodes CASTDYFNTEAFF.

This clone has a handful of counts. The same CDR3 can be traced to other DNA sequences in this sample. The V gene is TRBV10-3, the J gene TRBJ1-2; 10 positions match TRBD1. The germline gives CDR1 ENHRY, CDR2 SYGVKD. Trimming removed 6 bases from V and 3 bases from J; junction bases left unmatched: 4. CDR3 length: 14 residues. The CDR3 region is CAISRDRGDYGYTF. The CDR3 nucleotides are TGTGCCATCAGCAGGGACAGGGGTGACTATGGCTACACCTTC.

The chain couples TRBV27 to TRBJ2-1; TRBD2 matches at 13 bases. Trimming cost V 7 bases and J 6 bases; bases outside gene matches: 6. The CDR3 covers 15 residues. In germline, CDR1 is MNHEY, CDR2 SMNVEV (reference sequence). The CDR3 loop reads CASKQGLAGTNEQFF. Written as DNA, the CDR3 is TGTGCCAGCAAACAGGGACTAGCGGGGACCAATGAGCAGTTCTTC.

The table lists this clone with a few counts. The CDR3 DNA is TGTGCCAGCAGTTACCAGGGTAATCAGCCCCAGCATTTT. It is translated as CASSYQGNQPQHF. The rearrangement links TRBV6-5 to TRBJ1-5; a weak D match, TRBD1 (5 bases). V was trimmed by 2 bases and J by 4 bases, leaving 6 bases between them. Germline loops: CDR1 MNHEY, CDR2 SVGAGI. This CDR3 region has 13 residues.

The chain joins TRBV7-2 to TRBJ2-2; the match to TRBD1 covers 8 bases. V shed 4 bases, J shed 4 bases, and the junction held 2 bases outside the gene matches. The germline V gene encodes CDR1 SGHTA and CDR2 FQGNSA. This CDR3 spans 14 amino acids. The CDR3 protein is CASSSTGGTGELFF. CDR3 in DNA: TGTGCCAGCAGCTCTACAGGGGGCACCGGGGAGCTGTTTTTT.

The chain employs TRBV27 and TRBJ2-1; 7 bases agree with TRBD2. From germline, CDR1 is MNHEY and CDR2 SMNVEV (reference sequence). The CDR3 spans 16 residues. J was trimmed by 5 bases and V by 8 bases; bases with no gene match: 15. The CDR3 bases are TGTGCCAGCGGTAATTATGGGAGGGGACGCGACAATGAGCAGTTCTTC. Residues: CASGNYGRGRDNEQFF.

This clone was seen more than once but under ten times. This chain joins TRBV29-1 and TRBJ1-1; D is unclear. CDR1 and CDR2 from the germline V gene are SQVTM and ANQGSEA. Trimming took 4 bases from V and 1 from J, leaving 10 bases between them. There are 13 residues in the CDR3. DNA of the CDR3: TGCAGCGTTGCTCTCACTGGGAACACTGAAGCTTTCTTT. It is translated as CSVALTGNTEAFF.

The rearrangement joins TRBV29-1 to TRBJ1-1; D gene unclear. V lost 6 bases to trimming and J lost 1 base, with 12 bases between them. Germline lookup yields CDR1 SQVTM and CDR2 ANQGSEA. The CDR3 extends over 13 amino acids. For the CDR3, the DNA is TGCAGCGTCTCATTGACAAGGAACACTGAAGCTTTCTTT. This translates into CSVSLTRNTEAFF.

Concerning this clone: A junction end diverges from the germline sequence, so it may reflect a read error. V gene TRBV15 combines with J gene TRBJ1-1; TRBD1 aligns across 8 bases. The CDR3 contains 15 residues. Per germline, CDR1 LNHNV and CDR2 YYDKDF (reference sequence). Here the CDR3 reads CATGRDTGGNTEAFF. In nucleotides, the CDR3 is TGTGCCACCGGCAGAGATACAGGGGGGAACACTGAAGCTTTCTTT.

This chain joins TRBV18 and TRBJ2-5; TRBD1 might be the D (5 bases). CDR1 is KGHSH, CDR2 LQKENI, per germline. The CDR3 spans 13 residues. V was pared by 4 bases and J by 1 base, with 7 bases between. The CDR3 loop is CASSRQPQETQYF. As DNA, the CDR3 is TGTGCCAGCTCACGACAGCCCCAAGAGACCCAGTACTTC.

The genes are TRBV7-9 and TRBJ2-7, with 8 bases identical to TRBD1. The CDR3 extends over 14 amino acids. Trimming at V came to 4 bases and at J to 2 bases, leaving 4 bases not matched to a gene. CDR1 is SEHNR and CDR2 is FQNEAQ in the germline V gene (reference sequence). CDR3 loop: CASSSTGAAYEQYF. The CDR3 DNA is TGTGCCAGCAGCTCGACAGGGGCGGCCTACGAGCAGTACTTC.

The chain carries TRBV19 and TRBJ1-2; D unclear. Germline CDR1 and CDR2: LNHDA and SQIVND (reference sequence). The CDR3 contains 17 residues. With 9 bases removed from V and 0 bases from J, the gap between germline ends came to 23 bases. This chain's CDR3 is CASKDDSRGPTNYGYTF. The CDR3 DNA reads TGTGCCAGCAAAGACGATTCACGGGGTCCCACTAACTATGGCTACACCTTC.

The chain combines TRBV27 with TRBJ2-5; tentative D call: TRBD1 (5 bases). The ends were cut back, 3 bases at V and 5 bases at J, with 13 bases in the middle. Germline lookup yields CDR1 MNHEY and CDR2 SMNVEV (reference sequence). The CDR3 loop spans 14 amino acids. CDR3 DNA: TGTGCCAGCAGTTTGAAAGGGGCAAGGGAGACCCAGTACTTC. It encodes CASSLKGARETQYF.

This clone was detected a few times. This same CDR3 is encoded by further DNA sequences in the sample. The J gene is TRBJ1-1, the V gene TRBV5-1, with TRBD1 matching 7 bases. The CDR3 is made up of 15 amino acids. Germline assignment: CDR1 SGHRS and CDR2 YFSETQ. The V gene end was trimmed by 4 bases and the J gene end by 1 base; junction bases not matched to a gene: 7. DNA for the CDR3: TGCGCCAGCAGCCCAAGGGCAGGGGGGAACACTGAAGCTTTCTTT. Its translation: CASSPRAGGNTEAFF.

The V gene is TRBV9, the J gene TRBJ2-7; D perhaps matches TRBD2 (6 bases). CDR3 size: 16 residues. Looked up from germline, CDR1 is SGDLS and CDR2 is YYNGEE. The V gene lost 0 bases and the J gene lost 4 bases, with 17 bases spanning the gap. DNA for the CDR3: TGTGCCAGCAGCGTAGCGGCCCGGGGGACGGGATACGAGCAGTACTTC. Its protein is CASSVAARGTGYEQYF.

The chain joins TRBV2 to TRBJ1-1; D might be TRBD1 (5 bases). The CDR3 sequence is 12 residues long. V was shortened by 6 bases and J by 4 bases, with 9 bases between the two germline ends. Per germline, CDR1 SNHLY and CDR2 FYNNEI. The DNA of the CDR3 is TGTGCCAGCAGCAGGGATACCACTGAAGCTTTCTTT. This codes for CASSRDTTEAFF.

V is TRBV18 and J is TRBJ2-3; D unclear. Looked up from germline, CDR1 is KGHSH and CDR2 is LQKENI. CDR3 length: 13 amino acids. The V gene lost 6 bases and the J gene lost 1 base, with 8 bases spanning the gap. The CDR3 region has the DNA TGTGCCAGCTCCGCCGGTCGCACAGATACGCAGTATTTT. Protein: CASSAGRTDTQYF.